The entry that follows covers one TCR beta chain sequence. Its antigen is still unknown. This sample stems from a study of Ad26.COV2.S vaccination and SARS-CoV-2 variants. Looked up from germline, CDR1 is LNHDA and CDR2 is SQIVND (reference sequence). Trimming took 5 bases from V and 13 from J, leaving 21 bases between them. This CDR3 region has 15 residues. The study's findings and limits: Substantial breadth was reportedly displayed by spike-specific CD8+ and CD4+ T cell responses after vaccination. Placebo recipients had lower spike-specific TCR breadth than vaccine recipients.

Generated by immunoSEQ multiplex PCR, the TCRdb table keeps only in-frame clones and is missing some. The table includes under 150,000 clones, roughly 90% detected once. The rearrangement uses TRBV19 and TRBJ1-6; the D gene is possibly TRBD1 (5 bases). This TCR was sampled from a human donor who had recovered from COVID-19. The sample here was peripheral blood, taken after recovery from COVID-19. DNA of the CDR3: TGTGCCAGTAGTGGGGACGAGGGAAGTTCTTGGCCCCTCCACTTT. Residues: CASSGDEGSSWPLHF.